The clone carrying this TCR beta chain was seen a handful of times. Its antigen remains unknown. This specimen belongs to a study of T cell repertoires in cytomegalovirus infection. Study outcomes and limitations: What dominated the ex vivo response were HLA-C-restricted CMV-specific TCR beta clonotypes. Cumulative frequency of public TCR beta families picked out carriers of CMV plus the relevant HLA.

The CDR3 is made up of 15 amino acids. With 3 bases removed from V and 0 bases from J, the gap between germline ends came to 9 bases. Germline V gives CDR1 LNHDA, CDR2 SQIVND (reference sequence). TCRdb analysed the reads with MiXCR anew, one entry per CDR3 protein. The profile shows 800,000 to 950,000 distinct CDR3 sequences, approximately 32% of them singletons. V usage is TRBV19 and J usage is TRBJ2-4, with a tentative D call TRBD2 (6 bases). Source: cultured CD8+ T cells from PBMCs, taken from culture after CMV antigen stimulation. The TCR originated in a human donor in good health (CMV status not recorded). Some clones in this sample may be carry-over from other donors' samples. The CDR3 here is CASSMLGLAKNIQYF. Written as DNA, the CDR3 is TGTGCCAGTAGTATGCTGGGACTAGCCAAAAACATTCAGTACTTC.